This T cell receptor (beta chain) was retrieved from a study of vaccination and CD4 T cells after COVID-19. Overall study context: The cells in question were stimulated using overlapping spike peptides derived from SARS-CoV-2, HCoV-NL63, HCoV-OC43 and HCoV-229E.

Time point given: late sampling 161 to 241 days after vaccination in a few convalescent patients. Regarding treatment: roughly ten-day PBMC culture with coronavirus spike peptide pools or control peptides (ViraFEST assay). The study, taken as a whole, reports: Counts of SARS-CoV-2-reactive clonotypes had a median that went from approximately 23 to 38, a nonsignificant change.

Concerning this clonotype itself: Antigen specificity is unknown. At one of its ends the junction is not consistent with the germline gene, which may arise from a read error.

Germline V CDR1 and CDR2: KGHSH, LQKENI. This CDR3 contains 14 residues. The Oncomine TCR Beta short-read assay was what sequenced the DNA obtained from cultured CD4+ T cells. TCRdb re-called the PCR reads with MiXCR, one entry per CDR3 protein. This table holds around 25,000 distinct CDR3 sequences, more than 25% found once. This chain connects TRBV18 to TRBJ2-7; no clear D. This receptor was obtained from a human donor who had recovered from COVID-19. The sequences come from CD4+ T cells from blood, cultured in vitro, collected about 7 months after SARS-CoV-2 vaccination. Here the CDR3 DNA reads TGTGCCAGCTCACCAGGCCACCCCTCCGACGAGCAGTACTTC. Residues: CASSPGHPSDEQYF.